This is a list of T cell receptor beta chains from one sample in a study of blood T cell repertoires in COVID-19. Only in-frame clones appear in the TCRdb table, and some are missing; sequencing was by immunoSEQ multiplex PCR. The repertoire holds approximately 100,000 clones, with around 84% as singletons. Sequencing input: peripheral blood. Every receptor here comes from a woman older than 75 with active or convalescent COVID-19. The CDR3 runs from the conserved cysteine through the conserved F or W. D genes are given only for firm matches. Only part of the rows carry a size: once, few, many, or a class if the clone is expanded.

>TRBD2|-|TRBV27|TRBJ2-7
CASSFGTSGREQYF
TGTGCCAGCAGTTTCGGGACTAGCGGGCGCGAGCAGTACTTC
>-|-|TRBV12-3/TRBV12-4|TRBJ2-7
CASRGGTNHQYF
TGTGCCAGCAGGGGGGGGACAAATCATCAGTACTTC
>-|-|TRBV7-3|TRBJ1-1
CASSSRGNTEAFF
TGTGCCAGCAGCTCCCGGGGGAACACTGAAGCTTTCTTT
>-|-|TRBV5-1|TRBJ1-3
CASSLGQGSAGNTIYF
TGCGCCAGCAGCTTGGGGCAGGGGTCAGCGGGAAACACCATATATTTT
>-|-|TRBV14|TRBJ2-5
CASSLDGGGLETQYF
TGTGCCAGCAGCCTCGACGGCGGGGGCTTGGAGACCCAGTACTTC
>TRBD2|-|TRBV3-1/TRBV3-2|TRBJ2-4
CASSQGTSGSIGIQYF
TGTGCCAGCAGCCAAGGGACTAGCGGGAGTATCGGCATTCAGTACTTC
>-|-|TRBV30|TRBJ1-1
CAWGKIGKGTEAFF
TGTGCCTGGGGGAAGATAGGTAAGGGGACTGAAGCTTTCTTT
>TRBD1|-|TRBV29-1|TRBJ2-2
CSVAHRGPTTGELFF
TGCAGCGTTGCTCACAGGGGCCCGACCACCGGGGAGCTGTTTTTT
>-|-|TRBV18|TRBJ2-5
CASSPPARVETQYF
TGTGCCAGCTCACCACCAGCCAGGGTAGAGACCCAGTACTTC
>-|-|TRBV19|TRBJ1-2
CASSRAQGGGYTF
TGTGCCAGTAGTAGGGCGCAGGGAGGAGGCTACACCTTC
>-|once|TRBV10-3|TRBJ2-7
CASAKITYEQYF
TGTGCCAGCGCTAAAATTACCTACGAGCAGTACTTC
>-|-|TRBV9|TRBJ1-1
CASSLRDSLTEAFF
TGTGCCAGCAGCTTGCGGGACTCTTTAACTGAAGCTTTCTTT
>TRBD2|-|TRBV7-3|TRBJ2-1
CASSLESGISNEQFF
TGTGCCAGCAGCTTAGAAAGCGGGATAAGTAATGAGCAGTTCTTC
>-|-|TRBV7-2|TRBJ1-1
CASSFPLRGRPNTEAFF
TGTGCCAGCAGCTTCCCTCTCAGGGGCAGGCCGAACACTGAAGCTTTCTTT
>-|-|TRBV9|TRBJ1-1
CASSPRDTEAFF
TGTGCCAGCAGCCCCCGGGACACTGAAGCTTTCTTT
>TRBD1|-|TRBV15|TRBJ2-3
CATSRLGTGQTDTQYF
TGTGCCACCAGCAGACTTGGGACAGGGCAAACAGATACGCAGTATTTT
>TRBD1|-|TRBV10-3|TRBJ2-3
CAIGGQGSTDTQYF
TGTGCCATCGGTGGACAGGGTTCCACAGATACGCAGTATTTT
>-|-|TRBV18|TRBJ1-2
CASSPPGQFHYGYTF
TGTGCCAGCTCACCACCCGGACAGTTTCACTATGGCTACACCTTC
>-|-|TRBV19|TRBJ1-1
CASESFTGLGTEAFF
TGTGCCAGTGAGTCATTTACAGGGCTGGGCACTGAAGCTTTCTTT
>TRBD2|-|TRBV6-5|TRBJ2-7
CASKRLAGVLEQYF
TGTGCCAGCAAACGACTAGCGGGAGTGCTCGAGCAGTACTTC
>-|-|TRBV9|TRBJ1-4
CASSVGTGFGEKLFF
TGTGCCAGCAGCGTAGGAACAGGATTTGGGGAAAAACTGTTTTTT
>TRBD1|-|TRBV18|TRBJ1-5
CASSPGGTGLSQPQHF
TGTGCCAGCTCACCTGGTGGGACAGGGTTGAGTCAGCCCCAGCATTTT
>-|-|TRBV19|TRBJ2-7
CASSSRADRSEQYF
TGTGCCAGTAGCTCGCGTGCCGATAGAAGCGAGCAGTACTTC
>-|once|TRBV28|TRBJ1-4
CASSSGAAGEKLFF
TGTGCCAGCAGTTCAGGCGCTGCAGGGGAAAAACTGTTTTTT
>TRBD1|-|TRBV6-9|TRBJ2-1
CASSASVVGQGVNEQFF
TGTGCCAGCAGTGCCAGTGTGGTGGGACAGGGTGTCAATGAGCAGTTCTTC
>-|-|TRBV28|TRBJ2-2
CASSAPHAGELFF
TGTGCCAGCAGTGCGCCGCATGCCGGGGAGCTGTTTTTT
>TRBD2|-|TRBV27|TRBJ2-7
CASSHLGTSGSYEQYF
TGTGCCAGCAGTCACCTCGGGACTAGCGGCTCCTACGAGCAGTACTTC
>-|-|TRBV28|TRBJ2-7
CASSQPLSGPDYEQYF
TGTGCCAGCAGCCAACCGCTGAGCGGTCCGGACTACGAGCAGTACTTC
>TRBD1|once|TRBV19|TRBJ1-2
CASTRTGSGYGYTF
TGTGCCAGTACCCGGACAGGGTCGGGCTATGGCTACACCTTC
>TRBD1|-|TRBV29-1|TRBJ1-4
CSASGTGVTNEKLFF
TGCAGCGCCTCCGGGACAGGGGTAACTAATGAAAAACTGTTTTTT
>-|-|TRBV6-6|TRBJ2-5
CASSYVQETQYF
TGTGCCAGCAGTTACGTACAAGAGACCCAGTACTTC
>TRBD2|few|TRBV28|TRBJ2-5
CASSPPSGAVRETQYF
TGTGCCAGCAGCCCCCCTAGCGGGGCGGTACGAGAGACCCAGTACTTC
>TRBD1|-|TRBV30|TRBJ1-5
CAWSGGQGKNQPQHF
TGTGCCTGGAGTGGGGGACAGGGGAAAAATCAGCCCCAGCATTTT
>-|-|TRBV25-1|TRBJ1-2
CASSESLYQGSFNYGYTF
TGTGCCAGCAGTGAGTCCCTATATCAGGGGAGTTTTAACTATGGCTACACCTTC
>-|-|TRBV6-5|TRBJ2-5
CASSYSAGWQGTQYF
TGTGCCAGCAGTTACTCGGCGGGGTGGCAGGGGACCCAGTACTTC
>-|-|TRBV18|TRBJ1-4
CASSRSGDEKLFF
TGTGCCAGCTCACGTTCGGGAGATGAAAAACTGTTTTTT
>TRBD2|-|TRBV5-1|TRBJ2-1
CASSLVEGLAGPNSNEQFF
TGCGCCAGCAGCTTGGTAGAGGGACTAGCGGGACCGAATAGCAATGAGCAGTTCTTC
>TRBD2|-|TRBV29-1|TRBJ2-1
CSVHSPSGRDEQFF
TGCAGCGTCCACTCCCCTAGCGGGAGAGATGAGCAGTTCTTC
>TRBD2|-|TRBV24-1|TRBJ2-1
CATSDLSRGGMNEQFF
TGTGCCACCAGTGATTTGTCGCGGGGGGGGATGAATGAGCAGTTCTTC
>-|few|TRBV2|TRBJ2-7
CASSGVRTAAYEQYF
TGTGCCAGCAGTGGGGTCCGGACAGCCGCGTACGAGCAGTACTTC
>-|-|TRBV27|TRBJ1-1
CASSFRGQTGWFF
TGTGCCAGCAGTTTCCGAGGACAGACAGGTTGGTTCTTT
>TRBD1|-|TRBV27|TRBJ1-3
CASGKQGPFSGNTIYF
TGTGCCAGCGGAAAACAGGGGCCTTTCTCTGGAAACACCATATATTTT
>TRBD1|-|TRBV29-1|TRBJ2-5
CSVAHRGQETQYF
TGCAGCGTTGCCCACAGGGGGCAAGAGACCCAGTACTTC
>-|-|TRBV3-1/TRBV3-2|TRBJ1-2
CASSLASGRANYGYTF
TGTGCCAGCAGCCTCGCGTCCGGCAGGGCTAACTATGGCTACACCTTC
>TRBD1|-|TRBV7-2|TRBJ1-5
CASSQQGVSNQPQHF
TGTGCCAGCAGCCAACAGGGGGTTAGCAATCAGCCCCAGCATTTT
>TRBD1|-|TRBV7-6|TRBJ2-3
CASSPQGSGTDTQYF
TGTGCCAGCAGTCCACAGGGGTCGGGCACAGATACGCAGTATTTT
>TRBD1|-|TRBV28|TRBJ2-5
CASSPGQPRETQYF
TGTGCCAGCAGTCCGGGACAGCCTCGGGAGACCCAGTACTTC